This TCR beta chain derives from a study of patients and donors after allogeneic stem cell transplantation. A single record per CDR3 protein comes from TCRdb applying MiXCR to the RT-PCR reads. There are 200,000 to 250,000 distinct CDR3 sequences in the sample; about 37% occur only once, and approximately 10% lies in the top ten. This clonotype was seen a handful of times. Per germline, CDR1 DFQATT and CDR2 SNEGSKA (reference sequence). Trimming took 6 bases from V and 1 from J; bases not matched to a gene: 11. CDR3 size: 15 residues. This chain joins TRBV20-1 and TRBJ1-1, with TRBD1 matching 7 bases. The TCR comes from a human donor who was either an allogeneic HSCT recipient or a stem cell or donor lymphocyte infusion donor (not recorded which). It is not recorded whose cells these are; they may come from a transplant donor. Source material: blood, either unsorted or a sorted T cell fraction (not recorded which). The CDR3 DNA is TGCAGTGCCATTTCTCGACAGGGAGGGAACACTGAAGCTTTCTTT. Amino acids: CSAISRQGGNTEAFF.